This T cell receptor beta chain originates from a study of PD-1 blockade in classical Hodgkin lymphoma. About the study: Patients were dosed intravenously with nivolumab at 3 mg/kg every 2 weeks. The study's findings and limits: No one has yet defined what causes the repertoire differences, which may be disease activity or prior therapy.

Comment on this clone: Its target is not known.

Time point specified: cycle 4 day 1 (C4D1), after less than seven weeks of nivolumab. Each patient experienced a relapse that followed autologous stem cell transplantation, and brentuximab vedotin exposure varied. The data were produced by immunoSEQ multiplex PCR, yet TCRdb's version contains in-frame clones alone and is incomplete. The profile shows tens of thousands of clones, about 73% of them singletons. Germline V gene sequence: CDR1 SGDLS, CDR2 YYNGEE. The CDR3 runs to 15 residues. Trimming took off 2 bases at V and 7 bases at J, with 19 bases between the two ends. The source was peripheral blood mononuclear cells (PBMCs), collected before the fourth cycle of nivolumab. The receptor's source is a human donor with classical Hodgkin lymphoma. The V gene is TRBV9, the J gene TRBJ2-7; tentatively, D is TRBD1 or TRBD2 (5 bases each). The CDR3 sequence is CASSVGTEWVGEQYF. For the CDR3, the DNA is TGTGCCAGCAGCGTGGGGACCGAATGGGTGGGGGAGCAGTACTTC.